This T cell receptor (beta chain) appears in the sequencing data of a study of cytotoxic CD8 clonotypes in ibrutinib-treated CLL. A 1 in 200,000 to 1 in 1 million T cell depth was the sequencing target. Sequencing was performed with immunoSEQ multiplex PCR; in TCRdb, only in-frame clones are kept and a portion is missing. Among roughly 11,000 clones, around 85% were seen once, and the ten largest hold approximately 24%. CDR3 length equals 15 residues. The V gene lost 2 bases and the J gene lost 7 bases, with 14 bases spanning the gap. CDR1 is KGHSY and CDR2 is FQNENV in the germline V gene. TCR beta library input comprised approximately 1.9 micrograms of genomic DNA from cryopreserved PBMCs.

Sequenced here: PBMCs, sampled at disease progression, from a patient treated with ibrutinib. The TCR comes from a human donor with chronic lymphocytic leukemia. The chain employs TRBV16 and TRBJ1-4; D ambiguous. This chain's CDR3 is CASSQNTGGGEKLFF. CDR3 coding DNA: TGTGCCAGCAGCCAAAACACGGGCGGCGGTGAAAAACTGTTTTTT. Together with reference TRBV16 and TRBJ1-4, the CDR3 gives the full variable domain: GEEVAQTPKHLVRGEGQKAKLYCAPIKGHSYVFWYQQVLKNEFKFLISFQNENVFDETGMPKERFSAKCLPNSPCSLEIQATKLEDSAVYFCASSQNTGGGEKLFFGSGTQLSVL.